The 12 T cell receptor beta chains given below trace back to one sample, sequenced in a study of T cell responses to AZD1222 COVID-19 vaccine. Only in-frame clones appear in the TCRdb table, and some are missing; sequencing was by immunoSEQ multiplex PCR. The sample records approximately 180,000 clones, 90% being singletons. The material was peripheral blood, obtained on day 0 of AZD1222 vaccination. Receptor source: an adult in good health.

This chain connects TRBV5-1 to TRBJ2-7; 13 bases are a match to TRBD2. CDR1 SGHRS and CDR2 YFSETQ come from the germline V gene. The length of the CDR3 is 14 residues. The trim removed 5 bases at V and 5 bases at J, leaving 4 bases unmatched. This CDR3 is CASSGTSGVHEQYF. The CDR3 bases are TGCGCCAGCAGTGGGACTAGCGGGGTTCACGAGCAGTACTTC. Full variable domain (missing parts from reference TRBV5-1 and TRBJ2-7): KAGVTQTPRYLIKTRGQQVTLSCSPISGHRSVSWYQQTPGQGLQFLFEYFSETQRNKGNFPGRFSGRQFSNSRSEMNVSTLELGDSALYLCASSGTSGVHEQYFGPGTRLTVT.

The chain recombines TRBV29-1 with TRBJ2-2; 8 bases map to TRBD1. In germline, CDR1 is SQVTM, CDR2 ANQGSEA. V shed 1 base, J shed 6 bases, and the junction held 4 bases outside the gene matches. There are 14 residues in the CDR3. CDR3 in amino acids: CSVEGGTGAGELFF. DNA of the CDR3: TGCAGCGTTGAAGGAGGGACAGGAGCCGGGGAGCTGTTTTTT.

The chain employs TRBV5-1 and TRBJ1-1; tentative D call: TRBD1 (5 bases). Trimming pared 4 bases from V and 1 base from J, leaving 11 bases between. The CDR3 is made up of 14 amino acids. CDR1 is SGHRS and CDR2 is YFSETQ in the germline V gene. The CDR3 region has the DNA TGCGCCAGCAGCCCCGCGGGGACGAACACTGAAGCTTTCTTT. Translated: CASSPAGTNTEAFF.

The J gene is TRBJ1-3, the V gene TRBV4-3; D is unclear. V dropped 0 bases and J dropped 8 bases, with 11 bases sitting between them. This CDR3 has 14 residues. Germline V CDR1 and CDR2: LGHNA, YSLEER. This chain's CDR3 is CASSQDPDRDTIYF. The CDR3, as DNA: TGCGCCAGCAGCCAAGATCCCGACCGGGACACCATATATTTT.

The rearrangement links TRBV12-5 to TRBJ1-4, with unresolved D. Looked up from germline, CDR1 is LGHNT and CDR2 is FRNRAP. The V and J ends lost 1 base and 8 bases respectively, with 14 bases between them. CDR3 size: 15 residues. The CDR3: CASGLAQPRPEKLFF. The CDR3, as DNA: TGTGCTAGTGGTTTGGCCCAACCCCGCCCCGAAAAACTGTTTTTT.

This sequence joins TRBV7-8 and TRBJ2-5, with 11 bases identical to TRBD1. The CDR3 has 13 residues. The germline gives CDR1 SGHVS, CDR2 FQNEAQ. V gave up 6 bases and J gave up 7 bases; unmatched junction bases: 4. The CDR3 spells CASSQDRGRTQYF. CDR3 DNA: TGTGCCAGCAGTCAGGACAGGGGGCGGACCCAGTACTTC.

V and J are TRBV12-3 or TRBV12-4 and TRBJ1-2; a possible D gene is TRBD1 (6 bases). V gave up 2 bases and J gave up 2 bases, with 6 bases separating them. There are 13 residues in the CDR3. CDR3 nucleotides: TGTGCCAGCAGTTTACAGGGGAACTATGGCTACACCTTC. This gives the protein CASSLQGNYGYTF.

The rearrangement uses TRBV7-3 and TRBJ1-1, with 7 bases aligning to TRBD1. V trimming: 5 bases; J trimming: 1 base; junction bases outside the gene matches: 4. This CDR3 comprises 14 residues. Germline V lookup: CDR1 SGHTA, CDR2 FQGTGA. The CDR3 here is CASSPGTANTEAFF. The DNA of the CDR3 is TGTGCCAGCAGCCCCGGGACAGCGAACACTGAAGCTTTCTTT.

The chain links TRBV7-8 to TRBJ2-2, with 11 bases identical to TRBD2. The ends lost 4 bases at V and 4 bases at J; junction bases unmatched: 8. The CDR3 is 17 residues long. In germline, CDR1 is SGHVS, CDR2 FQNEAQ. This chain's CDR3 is CASSSAGTSGVTGELFF. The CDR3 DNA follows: TGTGCCAGCAGCTCCGCCGGGACTAGCGGAGTCACCGGGGAGCTGTTTTTT. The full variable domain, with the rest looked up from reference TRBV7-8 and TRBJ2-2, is GAGVSQSPRYKVAKRGQDVALRCDPISGHVSLFWYQQALGQGPEFLTYFQNEAQLDKSGLPSDRFFAERPEGSVSTLKIQRTQQEDSAVYLCASSSAGTSGVTGELFFGEGSRLTVL.

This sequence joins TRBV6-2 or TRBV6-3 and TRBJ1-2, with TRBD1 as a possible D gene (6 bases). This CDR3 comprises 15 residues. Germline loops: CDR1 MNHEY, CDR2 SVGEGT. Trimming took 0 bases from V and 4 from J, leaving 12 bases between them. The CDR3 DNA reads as TGTGCCAGCAGTTACTCCGCAGGGGCAGGCTATGGCTACACCTTC. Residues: CASSYSAGAGYGYTF.

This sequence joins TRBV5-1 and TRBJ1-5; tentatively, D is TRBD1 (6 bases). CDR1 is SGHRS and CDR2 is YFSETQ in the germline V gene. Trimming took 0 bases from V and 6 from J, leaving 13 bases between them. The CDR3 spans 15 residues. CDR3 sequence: CASSLDGGQGQPQHF. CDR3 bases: TGCGCCAGCAGCTTGGACGGGGGGCAGGGTCAGCCCCAGCATTTT.

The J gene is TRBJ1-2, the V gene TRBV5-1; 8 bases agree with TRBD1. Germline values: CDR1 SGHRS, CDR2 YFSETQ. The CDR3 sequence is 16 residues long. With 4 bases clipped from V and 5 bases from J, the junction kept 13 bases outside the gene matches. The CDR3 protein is CASSLGQGALTYGYTF. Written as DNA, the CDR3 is TGCGCCAGCAGCCTAGGGCAGGGGGCTCTAACTTATGGCTACACCTTC.